The sequence of this T cell receptor beta chain was determined in a study of cytomegalovirus exposure and HLA in healthy donors. Turning to the study itself: Ancestry clustering placed 70% to 85% of around 400 genotyped donors in the Caucasian-associated cluster.

The V gene's germline CDR1 is SGDLS and CDR2 YYNGEE. Trimming took 0 bases from V and 4 from J; bases not matched to a gene: 19. This CDR3 is 20 amino acids long. The study ran its PCR with 60 Vbeta and 13 Jbeta primers. Source study methods: The count from a later analysis was tens of millions of unique TCR beta chains, 9 million to 12 million of them shared. TCRdb keeps only in-frame clones here, not all; method: immunoSEQ multiplex PCR. Clone size and V and J calls were adopted from that table, with D and trimming inferred from the DNA. The top ten hold just over 1.4% of the sample, which has over 70,000 clones, 76% seen once.

Sequencing was carried out using PBMCs. V usage is TRBV9 and J usage is TRBJ1-3; 7 bases line up with TRBD1. The sequence derives from a male donor in good health and CMV-seronegative. CDR3 protein: CASSVVGGRGLRAGGNTIYF. The CDR3 DNA sequence: TGTGCCAGCAGCGTAGTAGGGGGCCGGGGACTTAGGGCTGGCGGAAACACCATATATTTT.